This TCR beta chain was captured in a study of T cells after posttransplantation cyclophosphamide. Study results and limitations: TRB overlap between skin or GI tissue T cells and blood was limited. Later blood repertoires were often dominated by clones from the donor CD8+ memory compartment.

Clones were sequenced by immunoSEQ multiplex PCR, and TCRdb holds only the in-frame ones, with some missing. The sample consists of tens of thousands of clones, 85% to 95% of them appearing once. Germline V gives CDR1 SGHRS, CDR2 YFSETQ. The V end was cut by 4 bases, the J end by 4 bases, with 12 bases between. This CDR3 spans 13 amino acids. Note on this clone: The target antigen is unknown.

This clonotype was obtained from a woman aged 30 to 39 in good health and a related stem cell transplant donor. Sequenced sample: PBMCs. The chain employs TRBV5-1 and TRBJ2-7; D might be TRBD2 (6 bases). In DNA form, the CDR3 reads TGCGCCAGCAGCCCCCTGCGGGGTTACGAGCAGTACTTC. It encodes CASSPLRGYEQYF. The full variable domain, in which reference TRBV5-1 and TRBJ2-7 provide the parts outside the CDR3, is KAGVTQTPRYLIKTRGQQVTLSCSPISGHRSVSWYQQTPGQGLQFLFEYFSETQRNKGNFPGRFSGRQFSNSRSEMNVSTLELGDSALYLCASSPLRGYEQYFGPGTRLTVT.